This is a list of T cell receptor beta chains from one sample in a study of blood T cell repertoires in COVID-19. TCRdb's table, derived via immunoSEQ multiplex PCR, lists solely in-frame clones and lacks some. The sample holds roughly 16,000 clones, around four fifths seen once. The sequenced sample was peripheral blood. Receptor source: a man aged 60-69 years with active or convalescent COVID-19. The CDR3 runs from the conserved cysteine through the conserved F or W. Fields, in order: CDR3 protein, CDR3 DNA, clone size, V gene, D gene, J gene. The D gene is left open where the match is weak. Size is omitted from some rows. Given values are once, few, many or a class for expanded clones.

CASSEAGLAGLKEQYF TGTGCCAGCAGTGAAGCAGGGCTAGCGGGGCTGAAAGAGCAGTACTTC . TRBV2 TRBD2 TRBJ2-7
CATSRDWDRTNSPLHF TGTGCCACCAGCAGAGATTGGGACAGGACCAATTCACCCCTCCACTTT few TRBV15 TRBD1 TRBJ1-6
CASSQSRRVRNEQFF TGCGCCAGCAGTCAATCCCGGAGGGTCAGGAATGAGCAGTTCTTC . TRBV23-1 . TRBJ2-1
CASEATGSYEQYF TGTGCTAGTGAAGCGACAGGCTCCTACGAGCAGTACTTC . TRBV12-5 . TRBJ2-7
CASSEGTGEFF TGTGCCAGCAGTGAAGGGACAGGGGAGTTCTTC . TRBV6-1 TRBD1 TRBJ2-1
CASSSLGGSNQPQHF TGTGCCAGCAGTTCTCTCGGAGGAAGCAATCAGCCCCAGCATTTT . TRBV6-5 . TRBJ1-5
CASKGDRANEKLFF TGTGCCAGCAAGGGGGACAGGGCAAATGAAAAACTGTTTTTT once TRBV11-2 TRBD1 TRBJ1-4
CASSFGQMMGYTF TGCGCCAGCAGCTTCGGACAGATGATGGGCTACACCTTC few TRBV5-1 . TRBJ1-2
CASSLANGRGTESTDTQYF TGCGCCAGCAGCTTGGCTAACGGCCGGGGGACAGAGAGCACAGATACGCAGTATTTT . TRBV5-1 . TRBJ2-3
CSARATEAFF TGCAGTGCTAGGGCCACTGAAGCTTTCTTT . TRBV20-1 . TRBJ1-1
CATSGGTSGQRETQYF TGTGCCACCAGTGGAGGGACTAGCGGGCAACGAGAGACCCAGTACTTC few TRBV24-1 TRBD2 TRBJ2-5
CASSLEADRDSNQPQHF TGTGCCAGCAGCTTAGAAGCGGACAGGGATAGCAATCAGCCCCAGCATTTT . TRBV7-6 TRBD1 TRBJ1-5
CASSSTQGPNEQYF TGTGCCAGCAGTTCCACACAGGGACCCAACGAGCAGTACTTC . TRBV28 . TRBJ2-7
CASSFTGGEQYF TGCGCCAGCAGCTTCACAGGGGGGGAGCAGTACTTC . TRBV5-1 TRBD1 TRBJ2-7
CASSKNLRNYGREAHYEQYF TGTGCCAGCAGCAAAAACCTGAGGAATTACGGGAGGGAGGCCCATTACGAGCAGTACTTC . TRBV21-1 . TRBJ2-7
CATSDSSGGGEQYF TGTGCCACCAGTGATTCTAGCGGGGGAGGCGAGCAGTACTTC . TRBV24-1 TRBD2 TRBJ2-7
CASSLAGDYGYTF TGTGCCAGCAGCTTAGCAGGGGACTATGGCTACACCTTC . TRBV11-2 . TRBJ1-2
CASSRGTVSNYGYTF TGTGCCAGCAGCAGAGGGACAGTTTCTAACTATGGCTACACCTTC . TRBV6-5 TRBD1 TRBJ1-2
CASSLQGNEQFF TGTGCCAGCAGCTTGCAGGGGAATGAGCAGTTCTTC . TRBV5-6 . TRBJ2-1
CASSGGTGEETQYF TGTGCCAGCAGCGGCGGGACAGGGGAAGAGACCCAGTACTTC . TRBV7-3 TRBD1 TRBJ2-5
CAWRGTSGIYEQYF TGTGCCTGGAGGGGGACTTCGGGAATATACGAGCAGTACTTC . TRBV30 . TRBJ2-7
CASRLREDTDTQYF TGTGCCAGCCGTTTGAGGGAAGACACAGATACGCAGTATTTT . TRBV6-5 . TRBJ2-3
CASRGGGLNTGELFF TGTGCCAGCAGGGGCGGCGGACTAAACACCGGGGAGCTGTTTTTT few TRBV5-4 . TRBJ2-2
CSVTQTGGAGYTF TGCAGCGTTACCCAGACAGGGGGCGCCGGCTACACCTTC . TRBV29-1 TRBD1 TRBJ1-2